This is a list of T cell receptor beta chains from one sample in a study of identifying expanded T cells in peripheral blood. Libraries were prepared by immunoSEQ multiplex PCR; TCRdb keeps only in-frame clonotypes and omits some of them. The sample carries around 76,000 clones, 90% recorded once. The specimen was blood. The receptors here all came from a person aged 18 to 75 in good health. Both conserved end residues are part of each CDR3. Each record gives: V gene, clone size, J gene, D gene, CDR3 length, CDR3 DNA, CDR3 protein. D genes are given only for firm matches. Clone size is stated in some rows and not others, as once, few, many or a class when expanded.

TRBV4-3	-	TRBJ1-5	-	15	TGCGCCAGCAGCCAAGACCTTGCGGCGGATCAGCCCCAGCATTTT	CASSQDLAADQPQHF
TRBV11-2	-	TRBJ1-2	-	15	TGTGCCAGCAGCTTAGTGCGGGAGTTGCTGCGTGGCTACACCTTC	CASSLVRELLRGYTF
TRBV20-1	-	TRBJ2-1	-	11	TGCAGTGGGGAGGAGGGCAATGAGCAGTTCTTC	CSGEEGNEQFF
TRBV28	-	TRBJ2-3	-	15	TGTGCCAGCAGTTCCGTCGGTCAGGGAACAGATACGCAGTATTTT	CASSSVGQGTDTQYF
TRBV27	-	TRBJ1-1	TRBD1	13	TGTGCCAGCAGTTTACGACAGGGGGCGGGAGCTTTCTTT	CASSLRQGAGAFF
TRBV7-9	-	TRBJ2-3	-	18	TGTGCCAGCAGCCCCGGTAGGAGCTATACCCTTAGCACAGATACGCAGTATTTT	CASSPGRSYTLSTDTQYF
TRBV9	-	TRBJ1-4	-	14	TGTGCCAGCAGCTTAGGGTCAACTAATGAAAAACTGTTTTTT	CASSLGSTNEKLFF
TRBV27	-	TRBJ1-1	TRBD1	13	TGTGCCAGCAGTTCCTACAGGGGCTCTGAAGCTTTCTTT	CASSSYRGSEAFF
TRBV9	-	TRBJ2-5	TRBD1	15	TGTGCCAGCAGCCCAAGGGACAGGGGCCAAGAGACCCAGTACTTC	CASSPRDRGQETQYF
TRBV5-4	-	TRBJ2-5	-	13	TGTGCCAGCAGCCTACGCGACAGGAAGACCCAGTACTTC	CASSLRDRKTQYF
TRBV4-3	-	TRBJ2-7	TRBD1	14	TGCGCCAGCAGCGAAAGACAGGGGAACTACGAGCAGTACTTC	CASSERQGNYEQYF
TRBV2	-	TRBJ1-1	-	13	TGTGCCAGCAGGAAGTCCTTAGGCCCCCTTTTCGTCTTT	CASRKSLGPLFVF
TRBV29-1	-	TRBJ2-5	-	14	TGCAGCTGGAGGAGGACAGACTATAAGGAGACCCAGTACTTC	CSWRRTDYKETQYF
TRBV2	-	TRBJ1-2	-	14	TGTGCCAGCACCCCTAGGGCAGGGAGCGATGGCTACACCTTC	CASTPRAGSDGYTF
TRBV6-6	-	TRBJ1-3	-	14	TGTGCCAGCAGCCAAGGGTTCTCTGGAAACACCATATATTTT	CASSQGFSGNTIYF
TRBV28	-	TRBJ2-7	-	13	TGTGCCAGCAGTTCTCTCCCGGGGCGCGAGCAGTACTTC	CASSSLPGREQYF
TRBV27	-	TRBJ2-7	-	13	TGTGCCAGCAGTGGAGGGACCCCCTACGAGCAGTACTTC	CASSGGTPYEQYF
TRBV28	-	TRBJ2-7	-	16	TGTGCCAGCAGCCTCCCCACCGGGACTGGAGTGCACGAGCAGTACTTC	CASSLPTGTGVHEQYF
TRBV2	once	TRBJ1-5	-	17	TGTGCCAGCAGTAAACAAGGAGGTATAGGTAGCAATCAGCCCCAGCATTTT	CASSKQGGIGSNQPQHF
TRBV6-5	once	TRBJ2-2	-	13	TGTGCCAGCAGTTTAAGGGGCACCGGGGAGCTGTTTTTT	CASSLRGTGELFF
TRBV10-3	-	TRBJ2-2	-	15	TGTGCCATCAGTGGTGCGATGATATCAGCCGGGGAGCTGTTTTTT	CAISGAMISAGELFF
TRBV6-6	-	TRBJ2-2	-	13	TGTGCCAGCAGTTCGTCGAACACCGGGGAGCTGTTTTTT	CASSSSNTGELFF
TRBV2	-	TRBJ2-2	TRBD1	14	TGTGCCAGCAGTGACAGGGGGCTGGCCGGGGAGCTGTTTTTT	CASSDRGLAGELFF
TRBV10-3	-	TRBJ1-2	-	11	TGTGCCATCAGTGGGCCGGGTGGGGTCACCTTC	CAISGPGGVTF